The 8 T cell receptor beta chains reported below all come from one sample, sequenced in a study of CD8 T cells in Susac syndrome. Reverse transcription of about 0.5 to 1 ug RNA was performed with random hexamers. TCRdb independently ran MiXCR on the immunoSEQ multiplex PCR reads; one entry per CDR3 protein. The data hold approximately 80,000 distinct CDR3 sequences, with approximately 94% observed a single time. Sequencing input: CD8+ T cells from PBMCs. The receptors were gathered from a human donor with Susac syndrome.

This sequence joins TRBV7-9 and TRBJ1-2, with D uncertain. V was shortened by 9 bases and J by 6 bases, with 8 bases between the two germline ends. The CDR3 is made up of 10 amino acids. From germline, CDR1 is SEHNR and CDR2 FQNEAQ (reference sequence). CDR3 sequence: CASTSDGYTF. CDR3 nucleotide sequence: TGTGCCAGTACATCGGATGGCTACACCTTC.

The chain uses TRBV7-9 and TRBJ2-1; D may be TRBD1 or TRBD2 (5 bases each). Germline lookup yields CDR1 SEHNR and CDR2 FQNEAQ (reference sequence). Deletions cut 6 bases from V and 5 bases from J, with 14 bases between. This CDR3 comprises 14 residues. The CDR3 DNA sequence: TGTGCCAGCAGTTCTCCCGGGACGGACAATGAGCAGTTCTTC. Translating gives CASSSPGTDNEQFF.

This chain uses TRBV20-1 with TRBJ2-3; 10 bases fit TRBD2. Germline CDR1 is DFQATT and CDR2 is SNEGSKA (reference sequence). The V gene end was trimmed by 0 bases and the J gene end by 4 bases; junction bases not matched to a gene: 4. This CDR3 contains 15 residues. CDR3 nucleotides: TGCAGTGCTAGAGAGAGCGGGGGGGACGCAGATACGCAGTATTTT. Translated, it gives CSARESGGDADTQYF.

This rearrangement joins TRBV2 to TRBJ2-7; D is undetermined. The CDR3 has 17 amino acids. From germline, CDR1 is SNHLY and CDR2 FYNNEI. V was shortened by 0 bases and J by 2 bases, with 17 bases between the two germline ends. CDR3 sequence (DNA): TGTGCCAGCAGTGAAGCGGAAGACTTCGAGTCGGCCTACGAGCAGTACTTC. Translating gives CASSEAEDFESAYEQYF.

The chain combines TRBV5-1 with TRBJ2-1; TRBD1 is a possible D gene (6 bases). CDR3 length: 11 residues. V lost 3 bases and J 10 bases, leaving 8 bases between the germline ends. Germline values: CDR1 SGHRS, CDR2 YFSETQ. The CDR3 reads CASSSGTEQFF. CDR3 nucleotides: TGCGCCAGCAGCTCCGGGACAGAGCAGTTCTTC. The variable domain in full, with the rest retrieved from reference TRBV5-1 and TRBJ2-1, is KAGVTQTPRYLIKTRGQQVTLSCSPISGHRSVSWYQQTPGQGLQFLFEYFSETQRNKGNFPGRFSGRQFSNSRSEMNVSTLELGDSALYLCASSSGTEQFFGPGTRLTVL.

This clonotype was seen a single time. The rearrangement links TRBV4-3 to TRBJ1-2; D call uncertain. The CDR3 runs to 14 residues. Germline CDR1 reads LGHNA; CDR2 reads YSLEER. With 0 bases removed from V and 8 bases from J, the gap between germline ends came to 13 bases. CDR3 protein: CASSQDPRAGGYTF. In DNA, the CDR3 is TGCGCCAGCAGCCAAGATCCCCGGGCTGGGGGCTACACCTTC.

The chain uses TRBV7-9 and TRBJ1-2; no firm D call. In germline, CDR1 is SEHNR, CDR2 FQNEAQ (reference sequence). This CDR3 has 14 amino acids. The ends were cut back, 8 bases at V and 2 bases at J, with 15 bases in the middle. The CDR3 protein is CASSSGRGNYGYTF. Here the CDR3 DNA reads TGTGCCAGCTCCTCCGGTCGCGGAAACTATGGCTACACCTTC.

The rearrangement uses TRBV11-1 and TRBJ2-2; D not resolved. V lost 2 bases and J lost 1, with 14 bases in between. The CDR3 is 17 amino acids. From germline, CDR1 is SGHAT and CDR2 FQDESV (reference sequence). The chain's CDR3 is CASSLLLVWGNTGELFF. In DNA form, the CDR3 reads TGTGCCAGCAGCTTACTTTTGGTTTGGGGGAACACCGGGGAGCTGTTTTTT.